The 2 T cell receptor beta chains below were found in one sample sequenced in a study of cytomegalovirus exposure and HLA in healthy donors. The PCR used 60 Vbeta and 13 Jbeta primers. Using immunoSEQ multiplex PCR, the repertoire was profiled, and TCRdb retains in-frame clones only, with some absent. The data show about 170,000 clones, with 80% to 85% seen just once and 2% to 2.5% held by the top ten. The sequenced sample was PBMCs. These receptors came from a male donor in good health and CMV-seronegative.

This clone was seen only a few times. This chain joins TRBV6-5 and TRBJ1-1; unclear D gene. CDR1 and CDR2 (germline): MNHEY, SVGAGI. V lost 5 bases and J lost 6, with 13 bases in between. The CDR3 consists of 13 residues. The CDR3 bases are TGTGCCAGCAGTATAGAATGGGCGTCTGAAGCTTTCTTT. As protein: CASSIEWASEAFF.

This clone was counted a single time. The V gene is TRBV15, the J gene TRBJ2-2, with a tentative D call TRBD1 (6 bases). Germline CDR1 and CDR2: LNHNV and YYDKDF (reference sequence). The V and J ends lost 5 bases and 3 bases respectively, with 10 bases between them. The CDR3 has 14 residues. Here the CDR3 reads CATSGHRDTGELFF. As DNA, the CDR3 is TGTGCCACCAGCGGACACAGGGACACCGGGGAGCTGTTTTTT.